These T cell receptor beta chains were read from a single sample in a study of persistence of HIV-infected CD4 T cells. Data came from immunoSEQ multiplex PCR; TCRdb stores just in-frame clones and leaves some out. Altogether about 35,000 clones are present, roughly 84% being singletons, with the ten largest covering about 5%. No antigen is known for these receptors. The material was cultured CD4+ T cells from PBMCs, obtained from a patient who received antiretroviral therapy. The receptors stem from an adult with HIV. The donor label of this sample is uncertain. Each CDR3 is given with its conserved first and last residue. The order of the fields is CDR3 DNA, CDR3 protein, clone size, V gene, D gene, J gene. A D gene is named only where the DNA matches it firmly. Size values are once, few and many counts, or a class for expanded clones, and some rows have none.

TGTGCCAGCAGCCCCGTGCCTCAAGGCGGAAACACCATATATTTT CASSPVPQGGNTIYF . TRBV7-9 . TRBJ1-3
TGTGCCAGCAGCCGTGCGGGGACGTACACCGGGGAGCTGTTTTTT CASSRAGTYTGELFF . TRBV27 . TRBJ2-2
TGTGCCAGCAGCCCCCGGGACGGTCGAATGGTGGGGAACGAGCAGTTCTTC CASSPRDGRMVGNEQFF . TRBV7-3 . TRBJ2-1
TGTGCCAGCAGCCGAACAGGGACCACCGGGGAGCTGTTTTTT CASSRTGTTGELFF . TRBV28 . TRBJ2-2
TGTGCCAGCAGTTTAAGTGCAGGGCTGAGGGGCTACACCTTC CASSLSAGLRGYTF . TRBV28 . TRBJ1-2
TGTGCCAGCAGCGTAGTAATAAGGGCAGGGGGCAACTACACCTTC CASSVVIRAGGNYTF . TRBV9 TRBD1 TRBJ1-2
TGTGCTAGTGCTGGGGACAGGGTTGCTGGGGCCAACGTCCTGACTTTC CASAGDRVAGANVLTF . TRBV12-5 TRBD1 TRBJ2-6
TGTGCCAGCAGTGTAAACAGGGTGGACTACGAGCAGTACTTC CASSVNRVDYEQYF once TRBV2 . TRBJ2-7
TGTGCCACCAGTAGTCCGGGACAAGAATACGAGCAGTACTTC CATSSPGQEYEQYF . TRBV24-1 . TRBJ2-7
TGCGCCAGCAGCTTAGGGACAGGTTACACAACTAATGAAAAACTGTTTTTT CASSLGTGYTTNEKLFF . TRBV5-1 TRBD1 TRBJ1-4